Below, 18 T cell receptor beta chains from the same sample are listed, as sequenced in a study of T cells in Graves' hyperthyroidism and ophthalmopathy. The source material, RNA transcripts, was used to amplify TCR beta CDR3 regions. A first-round RT-PCR of the TCR CDR3 used the HTBI primer set. Each CDR3 protein is one row after TCRdb ran MiXCR on the multiplex PCR reads. The table lists about 360,000 distinct CDR3 sequences, approximately 20% of them singletons, with about 3.5% in the top ten. Sequencing input: blood. The receptors come from a woman aged 18-29 years with Graves' hyperthyroidism.

This clonotype was recorded many times. This chain joins TRBV6-5 and TRBJ1-5; no definite D call. The CDR3 is made up of 14 amino acids. CDR1 MNHEY and CDR2 SVGAGI come from the germline V gene. V was shortened by 2 bases and J by 5 bases, with 10 bases between the two germline ends. The CDR3 region is CASSYPSQDQPQHF. CDR3 sequence (DNA): TGTGCCAGCAGTTACCCCAGCCAAGATCAGCCCCAGCATTTT.

This clonotype was seen a handful of times. The V call is TRBV11-2, the J call TRBJ2-6; D gene unclear. Looked up from germline, CDR1 is SGHAT and CDR2 is FQNNGV. The V gene lost 5 bases and the J gene lost 2 bases, with 10 bases spanning the gap. CDR3 length equals 15 residues. CDR3 sequence: CASSPRVAGANVLTF. The CDR3 DNA reads as TGTGCCAGCAGCCCCCGGGTGGCTGGGGCCAACGTCCTGACTTTC.

This clonotype was observed many times. The CDR3 region is CATSTGGRETQYF. CDR3 DNA sequence: TGCGCCACCTCGACAGGGGGCCGAGAGACCCAGTACTTC. This chain connects TRBV10-1 to TRBJ2-5, with 10 bases aligning to TRBD1. The CDR3 sequence is 13 residues long. With 10 bases clipped from V and 4 bases from J, the junction kept 6 bases outside the gene matches. Per germline, CDR1 WNHNN and CDR2 SYGVQD (reference sequence).

The genes are TRBV2 and TRBJ2-5; TRBD2 matches 9 bases. The CDR3 runs to 16 residues. V trimming: 6 bases; J trimming: 0 bases; junction bases outside the gene matches: 8. Germline CDR1 and CDR2: SNHLY and FYNNEI. CDR3 residues: CASSLLAGGNQETQYF. In nucleotides, the CDR3 is TGTGCCAGCAGCCTACTAGCGGGTGGAAACCAAGAGACCCAGTACTTC.

This clonotype was found many times. The chain recombines TRBV6-1 with TRBJ2-7, with D perhaps TRBD1 (6 bases). The CDR3 runs 13 residues. V was shortened by 3 bases and J by 7 bases, with 13 bases between the two germline ends. Germline V CDR1 and CDR2: MNHNS, SASEGT. The CDR3 coding sequence is TGTGCCAGCAGTGAGAGGGACATCGGGGAGCAGTACTTC. It codes for CASSERDIGEQYF.

This clonotype was seen many times. The rearrangement links TRBV28 to TRBJ2-7; unclear D gene. Germline values: CDR1 MDHEN, CDR2 SYDVKM. The ends were cut back, 3 bases at V and 3 bases at J, with 3 bases in the middle. This CDR3 has 11 residues. The CDR3 DNA reads as TGTGCCAGCAGTTTGCTCTACGAGCAGTACTTC. Encoded protein: CASSLLYEQYF. Variable domain in full (rest from reference TRBV28 and TRBJ2-7): DVKVTQSSRYLVKRTGEKVFLECVQDMDHENMFWYRQDPGLGLRLIYFSYDVKMKEKGDIPEGYSVSREKKERFSLILESASTNQTSMYLCASSLLYEQYFGPGTRLTVT.

This clonotype was detected many times. This chain joins TRBV5-5 and TRBJ2-5; D unresolved. This CDR3 comprises 14 residues. Germline lookup yields CDR1 SGHKS and CDR2 YYEKEE (reference sequence). V was trimmed by 1 base and J by 4 bases, leaving 11 bases between them. Written as DNA, the CDR3 is TGTGCCAGCAGCTTGTTAATTTCCTTAGAGACCCAGTACTTC. It yields the protein CASSLLISLETQYF.

This clonotype was detected many times. The CDR3 region has the DNA TGTGCCAGCAGTGGACAAGAGACCCAGTACTTC. This codes for CASSGQETQYF. The chain employs TRBV2 and TRBJ2-5; D gene unclear. Trimming pared 4 bases from V and 2 bases from J, leaving 2 bases between. The CDR3 is 11 amino acids. Germline V lookup: CDR1 SNHLY, CDR2 FYNNEI.

This clonotype was counted at least ten times. This sequence joins TRBV5-1 and TRBJ2-7, with D tentatively TRBD1 (5 bases). This CDR3 has 14 amino acids. Germline V gene sequence: CDR1 SGHRS, CDR2 YFSETQ. The germline V and J ends were trimmed by 1 base and 8 bases, with 16 bases remaining between them. CDR3 nucleotides: TGCGCCAGCAGCTTGACAGGCCAGTCTCATCAGCAGTACTTC. This encodes CASSLTGQSHQQYF.

This clonotype came up many times. This chain links TRBV6-5 with TRBJ2-7, with no clear D. V was trimmed by 6 bases and J by 3 bases, leaving 15 bases between them. The germline gives CDR1 MNHEY, CDR2 SVGAGI. The CDR3 covers 14 residues. CDR3 in amino acids: CASRLGLQSYEQYF. The CDR3 DNA is TGTGCCAGCAGATTAGGGCTACAGAGCTACGAGCAGTACTTC.

There are many counts of this clonotype. V usage is TRBV5-1 and J usage is TRBJ1-3; D unresolved. Germline assignment: CDR1 SGHRS and CDR2 YFSETQ. The CDR3 runs 14 residues. V lost 4 bases to trimming and J lost 0 bases, with 8 bases between them. CDR3 nucleotides: TGCGCCAGCAGCGATCAGAGCTCTGGAAACACCATATATTTT. As protein: CASSDQSSGNTIYF.

The chain couples TRBV6-4 to TRBJ1-2; D may be TRBD1 (6 bases). CDR1 is MRHNA and CDR2 is SNTAGT in the germline V gene. V lost 7 bases, J lost 4 bases, and 10 bases lay in between. The CDR3 is 12 amino acids. The CDR3 loop reads CASTGHRYGYTF. The CDR3 bases are TGTGCCAGCACGGGACACCGCTATGGCTACACCTTC.

This clonotype was observed many times. A read error is possible here, since a much larger clone lies one base away. The chain recombines TRBV10-3 with TRBJ2-7; D could derive from TRBD1 or TRBD2 (5 bases each). CDR1 and CDR2 from the germline V gene are ENHRY and SYGVKD. The CDR3 has 14 amino acids. CDR3 nucleotide sequence: TGTGCCATCAGACGGGACGGGCTCTCCTACGAGCAGCACTTC. Encoded protein: CAIRRDGLSYEQHF.

This clonotype came up many times. This chain connects TRBV27 to TRBJ2-5; 9 positions match TRBD2. In germline, CDR1 is MNHEY, CDR2 SMNVEV (reference sequence). V dropped 4 bases and J dropped 13; count of bases not matched to a gene: 16. The CDR3 sequence is 15 residues long. Here the CDR3 DNA reads TGTGCCAGCAGTTCGTCGGGAACTAGCGGGTCCCCCCCGTACTTC. Translation gives CASSSSGTSGSPPYF.

The sample holds many counts of this clonotype. The rearrangement links TRBV6-5 to TRBJ2-5; 7 nucleotides match TRBD1. Germline V gives CDR1 MNHEY, CDR2 SVGAGI. V dropped 0 bases and J dropped 2; count of bases not matched to a gene: 3. The length of the CDR3 is 15 residues. CDR3 loop: CASSYSGTVQETQYF. In DNA form, the CDR3 reads TGTGCCAGCAGTTACTCAGGGACAGTACAAGAGACCCAGTACTTC.

At least ten counts were recorded for this clonotype. V usage is TRBV27 and J usage is TRBJ2-7; D unresolved. V shed 8 bases and J shed 2 bases, with 19 bases lying between them. There are 15 residues in the CDR3. Germline V lookup: CDR1 MNHEY, CDR2 SMNVEV (reference sequence). CDR3 sequence (DNA): TGTGCCAGCGGAATCCCGAGCTCCCCTGCCTACGAGCAGTACTTC. Residues: CASGIPSSPAYEQYF.

This clonotype has ten or more counts. This chain uses TRBV10-3 with TRBJ2-2; D remains unclear. Trimming cost V 9 bases and J 2 bases, with 7 bases left between them. Germline V gene lookup returns CDR1 ENHRY and CDR2 SYGVKD. The CDR3 consists of 12 residues. CDR3 DNA: TGTGCCATAAGCCTTAACACCGGGGAGCTGTTTTTT. The encoded protein is CAISLNTGELFF.

This clonotype was seen repeatedly, ten times or more. The rearrangement joins TRBV12-3 or TRBV12-4 to TRBJ1-2; D is undetermined. Trimming left V 10 bases short and J 4 bases short, with 13 bases between. The CDR3 loop spans 12 amino acids. The CDR3 here is CATQFTGYGYTF. The CDR3 coding sequence is TGTGCCACCCAATTTACGGGCTATGGCTACACCTTC.